The 6 T cell receptor beta chains in this list originate from one sample, sequenced in a study of blood T cell repertoires in COVID-19. Sequencing used immunoSEQ multiplex PCR; TCRdb keeps in-frame clones, though not all of them. The repertoire holds 650,000 to 800,000 clones, with approximately 90% as singletons. Sequenced: peripheral blood. These receptors came from a woman in her late teens or twenties with acute or convalescent COVID-19.

The V gene is TRBV7-9, the J gene TRBJ2-4, with TRBD2 matching over 14 bases. With V trimmed by 5 bases and J by 0 bases, 9 bases remained unmatched. The CDR3 extends over 19 amino acids. Looked up from germline, CDR1 is SEHNR and CDR2 is FQNEAQ (reference sequence). This CDR3 reads CASSNQGLAGGLAKNIQYF. In DNA form, the CDR3 reads TGTGCCAGCAGCAACCAAGGACTAGCGGGGGGACTAGCCAAAAACATTCAGTACTTC.

The rearrangement links TRBV5-1 to TRBJ1-2; the match to TRBD1 covers 7 bases. Germline CDR1 SGHRS, CDR2 YFSETQ. The CDR3 runs to 16 residues. The junction had 9 bases not matched to a gene; V was cut back by 0 bases and J by 4 bases. CDR3 region: CASSLVGRQGVYGYTF. The DNA for the CDR3 is TGCGCCAGCAGCTTGGTGGGGAGACAGGGTGTCTATGGCTACACCTTC.

The genes are TRBV30 and TRBJ1-5, with 8 bases aligning to TRBD1. The CDR3 has 14 amino acids. CDR1 is GTSNPN and CDR2 is SVGIG in the germline V gene (reference sequence). J gave up 7 bases and V 1 base, and 6 bases lay outside the gene matches. In DNA, the CDR3 is TGTGCCTGGAGTGCGACAGGGGTGGGGCAGCCCCAGCATTTT. Residues: CAWSATGVGQPQHF.

V usage is TRBV5-8 and J usage is TRBJ1-1; D is unresolved. V was pared by 0 bases and J by 0 bases, with 9 bases between. This CDR3 comprises 15 residues. Germline-derived CDR1 and CDR2 are SGHTS and YDEGEE. The chain's CDR3 is CASSLGQVVNTEAFF. CDR3 DNA: TGTGCCAGCAGCTTGGGGCAGGTCGTGAACACTGAAGCTTTCTTT. Looking up the rest from reference TRBV5-8 and TRBJ1-1 gives the full variable domain: EAGVTQSPTHLIKTRGQQATLRCSPISGHTSVYWYQQALGLGLQFLLWYDEGEERNRGNFPPRFSGRQFPNYSSELNVNALELEDSALYLCASSLGQVVNTEAFFGQGTRLTVV.

The chain couples TRBV27 to TRBJ2-7, with a possible D match to TRBD1 (6 bases). Germline CDR1 is MNHEY and CDR2 is SMNVEV (reference sequence). The CDR3 is 14 amino acids. Trimming shortened V by 4 bases and J by 2 bases, and 12 bases separated the two germline ends. Here the CDR3 DNA reads TGTGCCAGCAGTTCTGTCGACAGGACCTACGAGCAGTACTTC. The encoded protein is CASSSVDRTYEQYF.

This clone appeared a few times. The gene calls are TRBV19 and TRBJ2-7, with TRBD1 matching 7 bases. This CDR3 comprises 13 residues. Trimming at V came to 7 bases and at J to 7 bases, leaving 10 bases not matched to a gene. CDR1 and CDR2 from the germline V gene are LNHDA and SQIVND (reference sequence). The CDR3 region has the DNA TGTGCCAGTAAAACAGGGGTCCCGGGGGAGCAGTACTTC. It codes for CASKTGVPGEQYF.